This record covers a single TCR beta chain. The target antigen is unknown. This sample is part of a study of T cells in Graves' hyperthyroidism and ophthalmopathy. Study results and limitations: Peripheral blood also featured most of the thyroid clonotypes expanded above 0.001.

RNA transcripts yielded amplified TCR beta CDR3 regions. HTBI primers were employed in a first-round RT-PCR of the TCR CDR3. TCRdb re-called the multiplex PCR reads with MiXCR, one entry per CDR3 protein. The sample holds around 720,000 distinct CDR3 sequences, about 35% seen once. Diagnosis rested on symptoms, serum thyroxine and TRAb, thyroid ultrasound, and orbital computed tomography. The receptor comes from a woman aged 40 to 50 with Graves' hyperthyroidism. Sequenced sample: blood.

CDR3 sequence (DNA): TGTGCCAGCAGTGAAGCGCTTCAGGGTCCTCGGGGTGAAGCTTTCTTT. The encoded protein is CASSEALQGPRGEAFF. This chain connects TRBV6-1 to TRBJ1-1; TRBD1 might be the D (5 bases). V lost 0 bases and J lost 7, with 18 bases in between. The germline V gene encodes CDR1 MNHNS and CDR2 SASEGT. The length of the CDR3 is 16 residues.